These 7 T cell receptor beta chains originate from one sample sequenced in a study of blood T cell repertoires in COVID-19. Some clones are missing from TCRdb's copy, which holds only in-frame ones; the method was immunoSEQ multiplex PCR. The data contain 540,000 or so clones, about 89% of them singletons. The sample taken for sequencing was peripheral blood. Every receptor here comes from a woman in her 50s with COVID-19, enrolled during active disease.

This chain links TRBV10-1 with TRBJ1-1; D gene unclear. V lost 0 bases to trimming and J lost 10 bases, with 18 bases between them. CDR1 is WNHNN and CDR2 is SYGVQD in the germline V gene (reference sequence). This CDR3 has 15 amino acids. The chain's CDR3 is CASSESRADGGGAFF. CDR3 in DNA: TGCGCCAGCAGTGAGTCACGGGCGGACGGTGGAGGAGCTTTCTTT.

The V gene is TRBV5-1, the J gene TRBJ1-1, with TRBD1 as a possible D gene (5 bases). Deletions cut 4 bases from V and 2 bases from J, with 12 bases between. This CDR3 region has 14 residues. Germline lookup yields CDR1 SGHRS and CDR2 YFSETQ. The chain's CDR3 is CASSPDSGNTEAFF. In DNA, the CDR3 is TGCGCCAGCAGCCCTGACAGTGGCAACACTGAAGCTTTCTTT.

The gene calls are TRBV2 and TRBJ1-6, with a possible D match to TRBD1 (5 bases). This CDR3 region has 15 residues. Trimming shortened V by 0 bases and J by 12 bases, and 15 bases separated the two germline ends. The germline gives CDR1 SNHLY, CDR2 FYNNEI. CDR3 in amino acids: CASSEAGQGMIPLHF. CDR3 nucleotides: TGTGCCAGCAGTGAAGCTGGGCAGGGAATGATACCCCTCCACTTT.

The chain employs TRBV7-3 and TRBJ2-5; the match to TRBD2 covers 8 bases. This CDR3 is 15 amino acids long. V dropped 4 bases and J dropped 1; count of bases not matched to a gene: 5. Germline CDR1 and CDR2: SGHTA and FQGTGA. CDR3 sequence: CASSSLGGGQETQYF. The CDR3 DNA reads TGTGCCAGCAGCTCCCTCGGGGGGGGCCAAGAGACCCAGTACTTC.

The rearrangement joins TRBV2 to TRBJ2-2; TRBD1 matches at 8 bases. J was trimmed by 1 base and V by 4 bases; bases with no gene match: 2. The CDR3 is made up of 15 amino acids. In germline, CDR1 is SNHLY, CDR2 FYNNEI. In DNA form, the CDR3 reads TGTGCCAGCAGTGGTGGACAGGGGAACACCGGGGAGCTGTTTTTT. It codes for CASSGGQGNTGELFF.

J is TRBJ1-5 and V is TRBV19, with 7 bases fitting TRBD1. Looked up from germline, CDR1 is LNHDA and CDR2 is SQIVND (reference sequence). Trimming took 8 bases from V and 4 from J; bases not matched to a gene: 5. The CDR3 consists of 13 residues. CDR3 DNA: TGTGCCAGTCAGGACAGGACTAATCAGCCCCAGCATTTT. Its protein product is CASQDRTNQPQHF.

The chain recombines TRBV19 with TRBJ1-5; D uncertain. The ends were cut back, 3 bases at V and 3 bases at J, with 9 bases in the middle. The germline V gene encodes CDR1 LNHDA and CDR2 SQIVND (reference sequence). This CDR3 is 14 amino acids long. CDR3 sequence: CASSIYSNNQPQHF. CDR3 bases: TGTGCCAGTAGTATTTACTCAAACAATCAGCCCCAGCATTTT.